Listed here are 32 T cell receptor beta chains from one sample, sequenced in a study of shared clonotypes between healthy human individuals. Sequenced by immunoSEQ multiplex PCR; TCRdb stores in-frame clones only, minus some. The sample has under 750,000 clones, approximately 77% seen once. The sample taken for sequencing was memory CD4+ T cells sorted from blood. Subset denoted: CD45RA-negative fraction. The receptor source for this set is a woman in her 30s in good health.

V gene TRBV7-2 combines with J gene TRBJ2-2; tentatively, D is TRBD2 (6 bases). The CDR3 length is 16 residues. The V end lost 1 base, the J end lost 0 bases, and 9 bases lay between the germline ends. The germline V gene has CDR1 SGHTA and CDR2 FQGNSA. The DNA for the CDR3 is TGTGCCAGCAGCTTAGTCGGAGGGACGAACACCGGGGAGCTGTTTTTT. Amino acid sequence: CASSLVGGTNTGELFF.

This clone occurred once. The rearrangement links TRBV19 to TRBJ2-2; TRBD2 aligns across 7 bases. Germline V lookup: CDR1 LNHDA, CDR2 SQIVND (reference sequence). V gave up 4 bases and J gave up 6 bases; unmatched junction bases: 8. This CDR3 is built from 15 residues. CDR3 coding DNA: TGTGCCAGTAGTACCCAAGCGGGAAGTCCCGGGGAGCTGTTTTTT. It translates to CASSTQAGSPGELFF.

Only a few counts were recorded for this clone. The chain carries TRBV27 and TRBJ2-7, with D possibly matching TRBD1 (6 bases). There are 13 residues in the CDR3. Germline CDR1 and CDR2: MNHEY and SMNVEV (reference sequence). Trimming removed 2 bases from V and 4 bases from J, with 9 bases in between. The CDR3 here is CASSLQDRYEQYF. In DNA, the CDR3 is TGTGCCAGCAGTTTACAGGACAGATACGAGCAGTACTTC.

CDR3 sequence reads: CASLSAGGSYNEQFF. CDR3 bases: TGTGCCAGCTTGTCGGCAGGGGGCTCCTACAATGAGCAGTTCTTC. The gene calls are TRBV28 and TRBJ2-1; TRBD1 matches at 7 bases. The CDR3 is made up of 15 amino acids. Germline V gene data show CDR1 as MDHEN and CDR2 as SYDVKM. J was trimmed by 0 bases and V by 8 bases; bases with no gene match: 7.

This clone was counted once. The chain combines TRBV18 with TRBJ2-7, with TRBD2 as a possible D gene (5 bases). The V end was cut by 3 bases, the J end by 7 bases, with 16 bases between. CDR3 length equals 14 residues. Germline V gives CDR1 KGHSH, CDR2 LQKENI. DNA of the CDR3: TGTGCCAGCTCACCGCTAGCCCGGGCGGAGGAGCAGTACTTC. Amino acids: CASSPLARAEEQYF.

On this clone: A read error is likely here: a far larger clone is one base away. The chain is built from TRBV5-4 and TRBJ1-5, with no clear D. Germline CDR1 SGHNT, CDR2 YYREEE (reference sequence). Trimming shortened V by 0 bases and J by 6 bases, and 4 bases separated the two germline ends. The CDR3 runs to 12 residues. CDR3 DNA sequence: TGTGCCAGCAGCTTGGAGGGTCAGCCCCAGCATTTT. Protein: CASSLEGQPQHF.

The chain joins TRBV7-9 to TRBJ1-2; unclear D gene. V lost 3 bases and J 8 bases, leaving 16 bases between the germline ends. This CDR3 is built from 14 residues. CDR1 and CDR2 from the germline V gene are SEHNR and FQNEAQ (reference sequence). The CDR3 DNA reads TGTGCCAGCAGCTTGGCCGCGGGAACGGGAGGCTACACCTTC. Protein product: CASSLAAGTGGYTF.

The V and J genes are TRBV5-4 and TRBJ1-5, with 11 bases lining up with TRBD1. CDR3 length equals 14 residues. Trimming cost V 1 base and J 11 bases; bases outside gene matches: 5. The germline CDR1 and CDR2 sequences are SGHNT and YYREEE (reference sequence). CDR3 loop: CASSLMGTGGAQHF. The CDR3 DNA sequence: TGTGCCAGCAGCTTGATGGGGACAGGGGGAGCCCAGCATTTT.

The rearrangement uses TRBV28 and TRBJ2-7; 9 bases match TRBD1. The CDR3 sequence is 15 residues long. After removal of 3 bases from V and 7 bases from J, the junction contained 10 bases not matched to a gene. Per germline, CDR1 MDHEN and CDR2 SYDVKM. CDR3 coding DNA: TGTGCCAGCAGTTTGACCGGGACAGGGTTGTGGGAGCAGTACTTC. This sequence encodes CASSLTGTGLWEQYF.

This chain links TRBV7-3 with TRBJ1-1; TRBD1 matches 7 bases. The CDR3 consists of 16 residues. V shed 2 bases, J shed 2 bases, and the junction held 8 bases outside the gene matches. CDR1 SGHTA and CDR2 FQGTGA come from the germline V gene. The CDR3 region has the DNA TGTGCCAGCAGCTTAGGAACAGGGGTAAGAAACACTGAAGCTTTCTTT. Its translation: CASSLGTGVRNTEAFF.

This clone was counted between two and nine times. V gene TRBV5-6 combines with J gene TRBJ1-4, with D possibly matching TRBD1 (5 bases). Germline V gene data show CDR1 as SGHDT and CDR2 as YYEEEE. This CDR3 is built from 16 residues. The V end was cut by 1 base, the J end by 8 bases, with 18 bases between. The CDR3 coding sequence is TGTGCCAGCAGCTTGCCAGGGCAGGGTGAAGGAGAAAAACTGTTTTTT. Its translation is CASSLPGQGEGEKLFF.

The chain uses TRBV5-1 and TRBJ2-5; 9 bases match TRBD1. This CDR3 contains 15 residues. Germline values: CDR1 SGHRS, CDR2 YFSETQ. Unmatched junction bases numbered 5, after V lost 0 bases and J lost 5 bases. CDR3 residues: CASSLDGTGWETQYF. The CDR3 DNA follows: TGCGCCAGCAGCTTGGATGGGACAGGGTGGGAGACCCAGTACTTC.

As DNA, the CDR3 is TGTGCCAGCAGCTTAGCTAGCGGGAGACCAGATACGCAGTATTTT. Amino acids: CASSLASGRPDTQYF. The V call is TRBV5-5, the J call TRBJ2-3; 10 bases line up with TRBD2. Germline trimming cut 2 bases from V and 4 bases from J; bases unmatched to any gene: 4. This CDR3 region has 15 residues. Germline V lookup: CDR1 SGHKS, CDR2 YYEKEE (reference sequence).

With respect to this clone: This may come from a read error, since a much larger clone is one base off. The V gene is TRBV2, the J gene TRBJ2-5; possibly TRBD1 for D (6 bases). The tail of the sequence fits TRBJ2-7 better, so the J call may be wrong. CDR1 and CDR2 (germline): SNHLY, FYNNEI. The CDR3 has 12 residues. CDR3 amino acids: CASRDSSYEQYF. DNA of the CDR3: TGTGCCAGCAGGGACAGCTCCTACGAGCAGTACTTC.

The rearrangement joins TRBV6-5 to TRBJ2-2; D remains unclear. Germline V gene sequence: CDR1 MNHEY, CDR2 SVGAGI. The length of the CDR3 is 14 residues. Trimming shortened V by 5 bases and J by 0 bases, and 7 bases separated the two germline ends. The CDR3 coding sequence is TGTGCCAGCAGTGAAGTGGCGAACACCGGGGAGCTGTTTTTT. Translated: CASSEVANTGELFF.

The chain combines TRBV5-4 with TRBJ2-1, with 9 nucleotides matching TRBD1. J gave up 10 bases and V 2 bases, and 4 bases lay outside the gene matches. The length of the CDR3 is 13 residues. The germline V gene encodes CDR1 SGHNT and CDR2 YYREEE (reference sequence). The CDR3: CASSLQGAGEQFF. The CDR3 nucleotides read TGTGCCAGCAGCTTACAGGGGGCGGGGGAGCAGTTCTTC. The full variable domain, rest sourced from reference TRBV5-4 and TRBJ2-1, is ETGVTQSPTHLIKTRGQQVTLRCSSQSGHNTVSWYQQALGQGPQFIFQYYREEENGRGNFPPRFSGLQFPNYSSELNVNALELDDSALYLCASSLQGAGEQFFGPGTRLTVL.

The chain is built from TRBV11-2 and TRBJ2-3, with 9 nucleotides matching TRBD1. Trimming at V came to 3 bases and at J to 6 bases, leaving 13 bases not matched to a gene. Germline assignment: CDR1 SGHAT and CDR2 FQNNGV. The CDR3 covers 17 residues. The CDR3: CASSFYLQQGARDTQYF. The DNA of the CDR3 is TGTGCCAGCAGCTTTTACCTCCAACAGGGGGCTCGCGATACGCAGTATTTT.

This clone was counted a few times. The V gene is TRBV19, the J gene TRBJ2-7; 12 nucleotides match TRBD2. Germline CDR1 reads LNHDA; CDR2 reads SQIVND (reference sequence). The CDR3 spans 12 residues. V lost 9 bases and J lost 5; bases outside the gene matches: 2. The CDR3 DNA sequence: TGTGCCAGCGGACTAGCGGGACACGAGCAGTACTTC. Translated: CASGLAGHEQYF.

As concerns this clone: The sample has other DNA sequences that encode this CDR3 too. The chain uses TRBV5-1 and TRBJ2-1; the match to TRBD2 covers 10 bases. Germline V gene data show CDR1 as SGHRS and CDR2 as YFSETQ. V was pared by 3 bases and J by 3 bases, with 3 bases of the junction left unmatched. This CDR3 has 15 residues. CDR3 nucleotide sequence: TGCGCCAGCAGCTCTTCTAGCGGGGGCTACAATGAGCAGTTCTTC. Translating it yields CASSSSSGGYNEQFF. The full variable domain, rest sourced from reference TRBV5-1 and TRBJ2-1, is KAGVTQTPRYLIKTRGQQVTLSCSPISGHRSVSWYQQTPGQGLQFLFEYFSETQRNKGNFPGRFSGRQFSNSRSEMNVSTLELGDSALYLCASSSSSGGYNEQFFGPGTRLTVL.

The chain joins TRBV6-5 to TRBJ2-5, with TRBD1 as a possible D gene (6 bases). The CDR3 has 13 amino acids. The germline V gene has CDR1 MNHEY and CDR2 SVGAGI. With 6 bases removed from V and 4 bases from J, the gap between germline ends came to 12 bases. The CDR3 DNA reads TGTGCCAGCAGACAGGGCGGCGCAGAGACCCAGTACTTC. Its protein product is CASRQGGAETQYF.

The chain uses TRBV6-6 and TRBJ1-1; no definite D call. The CDR3 loop spans 12 amino acids. V was pared by 5 bases and J by 7 bases, with 11 bases between. Germline loops: CDR1 MNHNY, CDR2 SVGAGI (reference sequence). This CDR3 is CASSRNMVEAFF. The CDR3 DNA is TGTGCCAGCAGTCGAAACATGGTTGAAGCTTTCTTT.

In its sample, this clone was seen a few times. CDR3 in DNA: TGTGCCAGCAGCTTTAACAATCAAGTGGATCAGCCCCAGCATTTT. Translated: CASSFNNQVDQPQHF. This sequence joins TRBV5-5 and TRBJ1-5; D unclear. The germline gives CDR1 SGHKS, CDR2 YYEKEE (reference sequence). This CDR3 is built from 15 residues. V lost 2 bases, J lost 5 bases, and 14 bases lay in between. The full variable domain, in which reference TRBV5-5 and TRBJ1-5 provide the parts outside the CDR3, is DAGVTQSPTHLIKTRGQQVTLRCSPISGHKSVSWYQQVLGQGPQFIFQYYEKEERGRGNFPDRFSARQFPNYSSELNVNALLLGDSALYLCASSFNNQVDQPQHFGDGTRLSIL.

The chain couples TRBV18 to TRBJ2-7; D may be TRBD2 (6 bases). CDR3 size: 16 residues. Trimming pared 4 bases from V and 1 base from J, leaving 17 bases between. CDR1 and CDR2 (germline): KGHSH, LQKENI. CDR3: CASSLRRDLRSYEQYF. CDR3 bases: TGTGCCAGCTCACTACGCCGGGACTTAAGATCCTACGAGCAGTACTTC.

The chain uses TRBV18 and TRBJ1-2; no reliable D call. CDR1 is KGHSH and CDR2 is LQKENI in the germline V gene. V was pared by 2 bases and J by 8 bases, with 12 bases between. This CDR3 contains 13 residues. The CDR3 here is CASSPNYEEGYTF. CDR3 bases: TGTGCCAGCTCACCAAATTACGAAGAAGGCTACACCTTC. Supplemented by reference TRBV18 and TRBJ1-2, the full variable domain reads NAGVMQNPRHLVRRRGQEARLRCSPMKGHSHVYWYRQLPEEGLKFMVYLQKENIIDESGMPKERFSAEFPKEGPSILRIQQVVRGDSAAYFCASSPNYEEGYTFGSGTRLTVV.

The chain joins TRBV23-1 to TRBJ2-7, with 8 bases that match TRBD1. TRBV23-1 falls under the ORF class, with uncertain function. J gave up 5 bases and V 0 bases, and 6 bases lay outside the gene matches. This CDR3 spans 15 amino acids. The CDR3, as DNA: TGCGCCAGCAGTCAATCTCCGGACAGGGACCACGAGCAGTACTTC. It yields the protein CASSQSPDRDHEQYF.

The chain carries TRBV30 and TRBJ1-6; no firm D call. The CDR3 runs 14 residues. Germline loops: CDR1 GTSNPN, CDR2 SVGIG (reference sequence). Trimming stripped 1 base from V and 9 bases from J, with 13 bases between. The CDR3 DNA follows: TGTGCCTGGAGTGGAGCACTAGAGGGTTCACCCCTCCACTTT. It yields the protein CAWSGALEGSPLHF. Filled out from reference TRBV30 and TRBJ1-6, the complete variable domain reads SQTIHQWPATLVQPVGSPLSLECTVEGTSNPNLYWYRQAAGRGLQLLFYSVGIGQISSEVPQNLSASRPQDRQFILSSKKLLLSDSGFYLCAWSGALEGSPLHFGNGTRLTVT.

This rearrangement joins TRBV6-6 to TRBJ2-7; D assignment may be TRBD1 or TRBD2 (5 bases each). CDR3 length: 14 residues. Trimming removed 6 bases from V and 0 bases from J, with 12 bases in between. CDR1 and CDR2 (germline): MNHNY, SVGAGI (reference sequence). In DNA form, the CDR3 reads TGTGCCAGCAGGGCTAGAGGGGACTCCTACGAGCAGTACTTC. Translating gives CASRARGDSYEQYF.

The chain has TRBV11-2 and TRBJ2-1, with D possibly called TRBD1 or TRBD2 (5 bases each). Per the germline V gene, CDR1 is SGHAT and CDR2 is FQNNGV. The CDR3 length is 17 residues. Trimming removed 2 bases from V and 5 bases from J, with 19 bases in between. The CDR3 loop reads CASSLFSGTGIDNEQFF. Here the CDR3 DNA reads TGTGCCAGCAGCTTATTCAGTGGGACGGGGATTGACAATGAGCAGTTCTTC.

This sequence joins TRBV19 and TRBJ1-5, with TRBD1 identical over 7 bases. The CDR3 is 16 amino acids. CDR1 LNHDA and CDR2 SQIVND come from the germline V gene (reference sequence). The J segment lost 7 bases and the V segment lost 6 bases, leaving 15 bases of the junction unmatched. CDR3 nucleotides: TGTGCCAGTAGCGCTAATCCGACAGGGCCTGGACAGCCCCAGCATTTT. Its translation: CASSANPTGPGQPQHF.

This clone showed up just once. The chain couples TRBV7-2 to TRBJ1-5, with 7 bases fitting TRBD1. Germline CDR1 reads SGHTA; CDR2 reads FQGNSA. Trimming took 6 bases from V and 5 from J; bases not matched to a gene: 4. The CDR3 covers 13 residues. The CDR3 bases are TGTGCCAGCAGTTGGGACAGTCATCAGCCCCAGCATTTT. Translated, it gives CASSWDSHQPQHF.

V usage is TRBV2 and J usage is TRBJ2-1; 9 bases match TRBD2. V dropped 6 bases and J dropped 2; count of bases not matched to a gene: 5. Germline values: CDR1 SNHLY, CDR2 FYNNEI. There are 15 residues in the CDR3. CDR3 sequence (DNA): TGTGCCAGCAGCCTTAGCGGGGGACCCTACAATGAGCAGTTCTTC. It codes for CASSLSGGPYNEQFF.

This clone was seen just once. The chain has TRBV10-2 and TRBJ2-7, with unresolved D. This CDR3 comprises 11 residues. V shed 10 bases and J shed 0 bases, with 7 bases lying between them. Germline assignment: CDR1 WSHSY and CDR2 SAAADI. This CDR3 is CATSPSYEQYF. The CDR3 DNA reads TGCGCCACATCTCCCTCCTACGAGCAGTACTTC.